Each of the 21 T cell receptor beta chains below was sequenced from the same sample in a study of beta chain features in type 1 diabetes. Expressed TCRB transcripts were sequenced, since all the RNA that had been isolated was reverse transcribed. The table came from immunoSEQ multiplex PCR; TCRdb's copy has only in-frame clones and leaves some out. This table has 330,000 or so clones, approximately 15% appearing once. The sequenced material came from central memory CD4+ T cells from blood. The origin of the receptors is a man aged 25-45 years in good health.

This clone appeared many times. The chain uses TRBV5-1 and TRBJ2-6; tentative D call: TRBD1 (6 bases). This CDR3 is built from 16 residues. CDR1 is SGHRS, CDR2 YFSETQ, per germline. Deletions cut 4 bases from V and 4 bases from J, with 15 bases between. For the CDR3, the DNA is TGCGCCAGCAGCGTTGGGCAGGGGACCGGGGCCAACGTCCTGACTTTC. Translating gives CASSVGQGTGANVLTF.

The chain carries TRBV30 and TRBJ2-5; D not certain. CDR1 GTSNPN and CDR2 SVGIG come from the germline V gene (reference sequence). The CDR3 is made up of 13 amino acids. Trimming cost V 2 bases and J 4 bases, with 11 bases left between them. CDR3 nucleotide sequence: TGTGCCTGGAGTCGCCGGAACAGAGAGACCCAGTACTTC. As protein: CAWSRRNRETQYF.

This clone was detected ten times or more. The chain combines TRBV19 with TRBJ2-1; 12 bases are a match to TRBD2. The V and J ends lost 9 bases and 4 bases, in that order; junction bases with no gene match: 7. The CDR3 length is 15 residues. The germline CDR1 and CDR2 sequences are LNHDA and SQIVND (reference sequence). CDR3 sequence: CASRRTSGNYNEQFF. CDR3 nucleotide sequence: TGTGCCAGCCGAAGGACTAGCGGGAATTACAATGAGCAGTTCTTC. The variable domain in full, with the rest retrieved from reference TRBV19 and TRBJ2-1, is DGGITQSPKYLFRKEGQNVTLSCEQNLNHDAMYWYRQDPGQGLRLIYYSQIVNDFQKGDIAEGYSVSREKKESFPLTVTSAQKNPTAFYLCASRRTSGNYNEQFFGPGTRLTVL.

The chain employs TRBV7-8 and TRBJ2-3, with 7 bases that match TRBD1. CDR1 is SGHVS and CDR2 is FQNEAQ in the germline V gene. With 4 bases clipped from V and 3 bases from J, the junction kept 7 bases outside the gene matches. The CDR3 contains 15 residues. CDR3 sequence (DNA): TGTGCCAGCAGCTCAGACAGGGTAGGGACAGATACGCAGTATTTT. Translation: CASSSDRVGTDTQYF.

This clone was observed a handful of times. This chain links TRBV7-4 with TRBJ2-1; 7 bases agree with TRBD1. Trimming cost V 4 bases and J 5 bases; bases outside gene matches: 11. This CDR3 region has 16 residues. CDR1 and CDR2 (germline): SGHVT, SQSDAQ. The DNA for the CDR3 is TGTGCCAGCAGCTATACTCCCGGGACAGAGAACAATGAGCAGTTCTTC. The encoded protein is CASSYTPGTENNEQFF.

The chain carries TRBV7-8 and TRBJ2-7, with 8 nucleotides matching TRBD1. CDR3 length equals 13 residues. The V gene's germline CDR1 is SGHVS and CDR2 FQNEAQ. The ends lost 4 bases at V and 12 bases at J; junction bases unmatched: 11. The CDR3 bases are TGTGCCAGCAGCTCTAGTGGGACAGGCATCACGTACTTC. Its translation is CASSSSGTGITYF.

V is TRBV19 and J is TRBJ1-2, with 10 bases lining up with TRBD1. Germline V gene lookup returns CDR1 LNHDA and CDR2 SQIVND (reference sequence). The trim removed 3 bases at V and 4 bases at J, leaving 8 bases unmatched. This CDR3 region has 16 residues. The CDR3 is CASSIQGQGNFYGYTF. DNA for the CDR3: TGTGCCAGTAGTATCCAGGGACAGGGGAACTTCTATGGCTACACCTTC.

The DNA for the CDR3 is TGTGCCCACATGGGGCAGGGGGGCACTGAAGCTTTCTTT. Translated: CAHMGQGGTEAFF. The J gene is TRBJ1-1, the V gene TRBV6-6, with 7 bases matching TRBD1. The CDR3 is 13 amino acids. The germline V gene encodes CDR1 MNHNY and CDR2 SVGAGI (reference sequence). V shed 11 bases, J shed 4 bases, and the junction held 10 bases outside the gene matches.

This chain links TRBV5-1 with TRBJ2-5; TRBD2 matches 8 bases. The germline gives CDR1 SGHRS, CDR2 YFSETQ. Trimming removed 0 bases from V and 5 bases from J; junction bases left unmatched: 0. The CDR3 has 13 residues. CDR3 bases: TGCGCCAGCAGCTTGGCTAGCGGGGAGACCCAGTACTTC. Encoded protein: CASSLASGETQYF.

The chain recombines TRBV2 with TRBJ2-1; a weak D match, TRBD1 (5 bases). Germline CDR1 is SNHLY and CDR2 is FYNNEI. The CDR3 totals 15 residues. V lost 5 bases to trimming and J lost 6 bases, with 17 bases between them. The CDR3 reads CASSPRAGGVNEQFF. The CDR3 DNA is TGTGCCAGCAGTCCCAGGGCAGGTGGGGTCAATGAGCAGTTCTTC.

This clone was counted between two and nine times. The chain uses TRBV7-9 and TRBJ2-3, with D possibly matching TRBD2 (7 bases). CDR1 and CDR2 from the germline V gene are SEHNR and FQNEAQ (reference sequence). This CDR3 has 15 residues. V lost 5 bases to trimming and J lost 4 bases, with 16 bases between them. The DNA for the CDR3 is TGTGCCAGCAGCCCTGGGGGGGGCGCAGCAGATACGCAGTATTTT. Amino acid sequence: CASSPGGGAADTQYF. Looking up the rest from reference TRBV7-9 and TRBJ2-3 gives the full variable domain: DTGVSQNPRHKITKRGQNVTFRCDPISEHNRLYWYRQTLGQGPEFLTYFQNEAQLEKSRLLSDRFSAERPKGSFSTLEIQRTEQGDSAMYLCASSPGGGAADTQYFGPGTRLTVL.

This clone occurred a few times. The V gene is TRBV19, the J gene TRBJ1-2; 12 positions match TRBD1. Germline CDR1 reads LNHDA; CDR2 reads SQIVND (reference sequence). After removal of 5 bases from V and 2 bases from J, the junction contained 3 bases not matched to a gene. The CDR3 length is 15 residues. CDR3 bases: TGTGCCAGTAGTCTGGGGACAGGGGGCAACTATGGCTACACCTTC. It yields the protein CASSLGTGGNYGYTF.

This clone was seen a handful of times. The V gene is TRBV4-2, the J gene TRBJ2-2; TRBD2 agrees at 13 bases. The CDR3 has 17 amino acids. J lost 6 bases, V lost 0 bases, and 4 bases had no gene match. The germline V gene has CDR1 LGHNA and CDR2 YNFKEQ. In DNA, the CDR3 is TGTGCCAGCAGCCAAGATACTAGCGGGAGGGCCTCCGGGGAGCTGTTTTTT. It translates to CASSQDTSGRASGELFF.

This clone was detected many times. The chain carries TRBV7-2 and TRBJ2-1, with no clear D. CDR3 size: 15 residues. Germline V lookup: CDR1 SGHTA, CDR2 FQGNSA. The V end lost 5 bases, the J end lost 2 bases, and 13 bases lay between the germline ends. In nucleotides, the CDR3 is TGTGCCAGCAGCCCACTGGGCGTAACCTACAATGAGCAGTTCTTC. As protein: CASSPLGVTYNEQFF. The full variable domain, completed using reference TRBV7-2 and TRBJ2-1, is GAGVSQSPSNKVTEKGKDVELRCDPISGHTALYWYRQSLGQGLEFLIYFQGNSAPDKSGLPSDRFSAERTGGSVSTLTIQRTQQEDSAVYLCASSPLGVTYNEQFFGPGTRLTVL.

J is TRBJ2-7 and V is TRBV9; D may match TRBD1 or TRBD2 (5 bases each). The V gene lost 1 base and the J gene lost 10 bases, with 21 bases spanning the gap. This CDR3 spans 15 amino acids. Per germline, CDR1 SGDLS and CDR2 YYNGEE. The CDR3 DNA sequence: TGTGCCAGCAGCGTATCCCCGAGAGGGGAGACCGGCCAGTACTTC. Its protein product is CASSVSPRGETGQYF.

This clone was picked up a small number of times. This sample includes further DNA sequences coding for the same CDR3. The J gene is TRBJ2-2, the V gene TRBV27; no reliable D call. The germline gives CDR1 MNHEY, CDR2 SMNVEV (reference sequence). Trimming pared 7 bases from V and 5 bases from J, leaving 5 bases between. CDR3 length: 11 residues. The CDR3 is CASKLTGELFF. CDR3 sequence (DNA): TGTGCCAGCAAGTTAACCGGGGAGCTGTTTTTT.

This clone has a handful of counts. The J gene is TRBJ2-3, the V gene TRBV9; 9 bases fit TRBD2. The germline gives CDR1 SGDLS, CDR2 YYNGEE. V lost 4 bases, J lost 4 bases, and 13 bases stayed unmatched. The CDR3 is 17 amino acids. CDR3 DNA sequence: TGTGCCAGCAGCACCTCTATCCGCGGGGGGGGCCCAGATACGCAGTATTTT. Protein: CASSTSIRGGGPDTQYF.

This clone was detected a few times. The chain has TRBV25-1 and TRBJ2-4; 10 nucleotides line up with TRBD2. V gave up 10 bases and J gave up 0 bases; unmatched junction bases: 9. The CDR3 extends over 16 amino acids. Germline assignment: CDR1 MGHDK and CDR2 SYGVNS. CDR3 loop: CATRTSGPLAKNIQYF. CDR3 nucleotide sequence: TGTGCCACCAGGACTAGCGGCCCCCTAGCCAAAAACATTCAGTACTTC. The full variable domain, in which reference TRBV25-1 and TRBJ2-4 provide the parts outside the CDR3, is EADIYQTPRYLVIGTGKKITLECSQTMGHDKMYWYQQDPGMELHLIHYSYGVNSTEKGDLSSESTVSRIRTEHFPLTLESARPSHTSQYLCATRTSGPLAKNIQYFGAGTRLSVL.

This clone was seen only a few times. The gene calls are TRBV7-9 and TRBJ1-1, with D possibly TRBD1 on 6 matching bases. Per germline, CDR1 SEHNR and CDR2 FQNEAQ (reference sequence). The ends were cut back, 8 bases at V and 3 bases at J, with 13 bases in the middle. This CDR3 region has 13 residues. DNA of the CDR3: TGTGCCAGCCAGAGGGGGAAGGACACTGAAGCTTTCTTT. As protein: CASQRGKDTEAFF.

The chain combines TRBV7-7 with TRBJ1-4; D uncertain. V lost 5 bases and J lost 2, with 6 bases in between. The CDR3 consists of 13 residues. From germline, CDR1 is SSHAT and CDR2 FNYEAQ (reference sequence). CDR3 DNA sequence: TGTGCCAGCAGCCGGACCACTAATGAAAAACTGTTTTTT. Translated, it gives CASSRTTNEKLFF.

V usage is TRBV19 and J usage is TRBJ1-2; D possibly corresponds to TRBD1 (5 bases). The CDR3 contains 15 residues. CDR1 is LNHDA and CDR2 is SQIVND in the germline V gene (reference sequence). Trimming took off 3 bases at V and 4 bases at J, with 15 bases between the two ends. The CDR3 DNA follows: TGTGCCAGTAGTATCGGGCAGGGCCGGGGCTATGGCTACACCTTC. It translates to CASSIGQGRGYGYTF. Full variable domain (rest looked up from reference TRBV19 and TRBJ1-2): DGGITQSPKYLFRKEGQNVTLSCEQNLNHDAMYWYRQDPGQGLRLIYYSQIVNDFQKGDIAEGYSVSREKKESFPLTVTSAQKNPTAFYLCASSIGQGRGYGYTFGSGTRLTVV.